Included here is one TCR beta chain sequence, with context. This sample was included in a study of identical twins' blood T cells. TCRdb re-called the 5' RACE reads through MiXCR, storing one row per CDR3 protein. The table lists 350,000 to 400,000 distinct CDR3 sequences, about 28% of them singletons. The CDR3 loop spans 13 amino acids. Trimming left V 4 bases short and J 6 bases short, with 12 bases between. Per germline, CDR1 MNHEY and CDR2 SMNVEV (reference sequence). The chain links TRBV27 to TRBJ1-2; maybe TRBD1 (5 bases). The TCR comes from a woman between 18 and 50 years old in good health. The sequencing sample was made of PBMCs. The CDR3 sequence is CASSSQGFNGYTF. Written as DNA, the CDR3 is TGTGCCAGCAGTTCGCAGGGTTTCAATGGCTACACCTTC.